The rows below give T cell receptor beta chains drawn from one sample of a study of blood T cell repertoires in COVID-19. Assay: immunoSEQ multiplex PCR; the TCRdb copy retains only in-frame clones and omits some. The sample records 120,000 to 150,000 clones, around 83% being singletons. The sequenced material came from peripheral blood. The receptors originated from a woman in her forties or fifties in a cohort sampled during active or convalescent COVID-19. Both conserved end residues are trimmed from each CDR3. The D gene is left open where the match is weak. Where a row states a size, it is once, few, many or the class of an expanded clone; other rows omit it.

d_call,clone_size,cdr3_length,v_call,cdr3_aa
NA,NA,14,TRBV10-3,AISGGRGLAGDTQY
NA,NA,9,TRBV6-4,ASSVGDTQY
TRBD1,NA,13,TRBV5-1,ASSLGTGDLNEQF
TRBD1,NA,16,TRBV18,ASSDFQGQGSLNTEAF
TRBD1,NA,20,TRBV4-3,ASSQDRWHEGTGFATNEKLF
NA,NA,13,TRBV2,ASSEGLPGYNEQF
TRBD1,NA,13,TRBV10-3,AISESTGEVSPLH
TRBD1,NA,12,TRBV9,ASSVDGDSLSAF
NA,NA,10,TRBV7-4,ASRPGEYGYT
TRBD1,once,13,TRBV18,ASSDDRQGREKLF
TRBD1,NA,14,TRBV19,ASSIDRTGAGNTIY
TRBD1,many,12,TRBV7-9,ASSTVDRDEKLF
TRBD2,NA,13,TRBV6-5,ASKPSGADSYEQY
TRBD1,once,13,TRBV10-3,AISEPGQGLNEQY
NA,NA,13,TRBV19,ASSTPGGLQETQY
NA,few,14,TRBV6-5,ASSYSGRSQGSPLH
TRBD1,few,15,TRBV5-1,ASSFGTGFTDQETQY
TRBD2,NA,13,TRBV5-1,ASSLGTSGTYEQY
TRBD1,NA,12,TRBV5-1,ASSLRTGQETQY
NA,few,13,TRBV27,ASSLGAWASYEQY
TRBD1,NA,12,TRBV7-9,ASSWGQGNTEAF
TRBD1,NA,14,TRBV5-1,ASSPRAGTAGNTIY
NA,NA,11,TRBV6-5,ASRTDTLNTQY
TRBD1,NA,13,TRBV4-1,ASSHGTGGNNEQF
TRBD1,NA,11,TRBV2,ASRPGTDYGYT
NA,few,12,TRBV30,AWNTGLGNQPQH
TRBD1,NA,12,TRBV19,ASRMTGISYEQY
NA,NA,12,TRBV30,ACHLREGVDTQY
NA,NA,12,TRBV29-1,SVDLRGAQETQY
NA,few,13,TRBV5-1,ASSLLTGNTGELF
NA,NA,13,TRBV3-1/TRBV3-2,ASSREAVSYNEQF
NA,NA,13,TRBV11-2,ASSPPRLSSYEQY
NA,NA,11,TRBV30,ARSYGGRQPQH
NA,NA,10,TRBV24-1,ATTSLTGELF
TRBD1,NA,12,TRBV27,ASSPTMTGAEQF
NA,NA,11,TRBV7-3,ASSLGSNSPLH
NA,NA,12,TRBV6-5,ASSPGLSGNTIY
NA,NA,11,TRBV11-2,ASSLAVPYEQY
NA,NA,12,TRBV27,ASSLRYRGGELF
NA,few,13,TRBV4-1,ASSQDGAGRYEQY
NA,NA,11,TRBV6-5,ASSLETNTEAF
TRBD1,NA,11,TRBV7-9,ASSLLDRGSLH
TRBD1,once,12,TRBV28,ASSLTQGREKLF
TRBD2,NA,15,TRBV3-1/TRBV3-2,ASSQDAGVRSTDTQY
NA,few,12,TRBV15,ATSPEGGAHGYT
NA,NA,13,TRBV19,ASRAGFGGTGELF
NA,NA,13,TRBV24-1,ATSDPAGPKGAQH
TRBD1,NA,10,TRBV10-2,ASRDRVAEAF
TRBD2,NA,11,TRBV6-5,ASTSGGTDTQY
NA,NA,13,TRBV7-2,ASSPQGAGYVTQY
NA,NA,12,TRBV19,ASSTGQYTDTQY
TRBD2,NA,14,TRBV19,ASSIRASGGKNIQY